Presented here are 32 T cell receptor beta chains from one specimen sequenced in a study of T cell changes during pregnancy in multiple sclerosis. Sequenced by immunoSEQ multiplex PCR; TCRdb stores in-frame clones only, minus some. The table includes about 41,000 clones, more than 85% detected once. The source material was CD8+ T cells from peripheral blood mononuclear cells, sampled in the third trimester of pregnancy. All receptors derive from a female donor with multiple sclerosis, enrolled in a pregnancy study.

This sequence joins TRBV15 and TRBJ1-4, with D perhaps matching TRBD1 (5 bases). The V end lost 1 base, the J end lost 8 bases, and 14 bases lay between the germline ends. Germline V gene data show CDR1 as LNHNV and CDR2 as YYDKDF (reference sequence). The CDR3 is made up of 15 amino acids. CDR3 sequence: CATSRGGAVGEKLFF. In DNA, the CDR3 is TGTGCCACCAGCAGAGGCGGGGCGGTAGGGGAAAAACTGTTTTTT.

This clone was seen once. The chain joins TRBV9 to TRBJ2-7; D is possibly TRBD1 (5 bases). V lost 0 bases to trimming and J lost 1 base, with 14 bases between them. The germline V gene encodes CDR1 SGDLS and CDR2 YYNGEE. CDR3 length equals 16 residues. CDR3 loop: CASSVGGALVSYEQYF. The DNA for the CDR3 is TGTGCCAGCAGCGTAGGTGGGGCGTTGGTATCCTACGAGCAGTACTTC.

This chain links TRBV9 with TRBJ2-3; TRBD2 aligns across 12 bases. Germline CDR1 and CDR2: SGDLS and YYNGEE. V dropped 2 bases and J dropped 1; count of bases not matched to a gene: 2. CDR3 size: 16 residues. The CDR3 sequence is CASSVSSGRGTDTQYF. CDR3 nucleotide sequence: TGTGCCAGCAGCGTCTCTAGCGGGAGGGGCACAGATACGCAGTATTTT. Filled out from reference TRBV9 and TRBJ2-3, the complete variable domain reads DSGVTQTPKHLITATGQRVTLRCSPRSGDLSVYWYQQSLDQGLQFLIQYYNGEERAKGNILERFSAQQFPDLHSELNLSSLELGDSALYFCASSVSSGRGTDTQYFGPGTRLTVL.

This clone was recorded only once. V and J are TRBV5-4 and TRBJ2-5; D possibly corresponds to TRBD2 (6 bases). In germline, CDR1 is SGHNT, CDR2 YYREEE (reference sequence). This CDR3 is built from 13 residues. Trimming pared 6 bases from V and 3 bases from J, leaving 12 bases between. CDR3 in DNA: TGTGCCAGCATGCGGGGTTTGGAAGAGACCCAGTACTTC. It encodes CASMRGLEETQYF.

The V and J genes are TRBV7-3 and TRBJ2-7, with 13 positions matching TRBD2. V shed 5 bases, J shed 5 bases, and the junction held 6 bases outside the gene matches. Germline CDR1 is SGHTA and CDR2 is FQGTGA. This CDR3 comprises 15 residues. CDR3 DNA sequence: TGTGCCAGCAGCCTGACTAGCGGGGGGTTCGACGAGCAGTACTTC. It translates to CASSLTSGGFDEQYF.

The genes are TRBV27 and TRBJ2-7; 10 nucleotides align to TRBD1. This CDR3 has 14 residues. With V trimmed by 4 bases and J by 5 bases, 5 bases remained unmatched. Germline CDR1 MNHEY, CDR2 SMNVEV (reference sequence). CDR3 in amino acids: CASSYGQGGDEQYF. CDR3 nucleotides: TGTGCCAGCAGTTACGGACAGGGGGGAGACGAGCAGTACTTC.

The chain employs TRBV27 and TRBJ2-3; 9 bases are a match to TRBD1. The CDR3 has 16 residues. V dropped 8 bases and J dropped 3; count of bases not matched to a gene: 12. Per germline, CDR1 MNHEY and CDR2 SMNVEV (reference sequence). The CDR3 coding sequence is TGTGCCAGCGGAGACGGGACAGGGTTTCCGACAGATACGCAGTATTTT. This codes for CASGDGTGFPTDTQYF.

This chain uses TRBV19 with TRBJ2-7; TRBD2 aligns across 14 bases. Germline V gives CDR1 LNHDA, CDR2 SQIVND (reference sequence). The CDR3 is made up of 16 amino acids. With V trimmed by 1 base and J by 5 bases, 4 bases remained unmatched. The CDR3 nucleotides read TGTGCCAGTAGTATAGGCGGGACTAGCGGGAGCAACGAGCAGTACTTC. This codes for CASSIGGTSGSNEQYF.

This chain joins TRBV28 and TRBJ2-7; a possible D gene is TRBD1 (5 bases). Germline CDR1 and CDR2: MDHEN and SYDVKM. The V gene lost 5 bases and the J gene lost 5 bases, with 16 bases spanning the gap. The CDR3 totals 14 residues. The CDR3 nucleotides are TGTGCCAGCAGTCCCTCCTCGACAGTGAACGAGCAGTACTTC. Its protein is CASSPSSTVNEQYF.

This chain links TRBV15 with TRBJ1-5; D gene uncertain. The V gene lost 4 bases and the J gene lost 4 bases, with 5 bases spanning the gap. The CDR3 length is 12 residues. In germline, CDR1 is LNHNV, CDR2 YYDKDF (reference sequence). The CDR3 reads CATSTTNQPQHF. CDR3 in DNA: TGTGCCACCAGCACAACTAATCAGCCCCAGCATTTT.

The chain is built from TRBV5-1 and TRBJ2-1, with no clear D. CDR1 is SGHRS and CDR2 is YFSETQ in the germline V gene. Deletions cut 0 bases from V and 0 bases from J, with 7 bases between. The CDR3 length is 15 residues. The CDR3 bases are TGCGCCAGCAGCTTGGAACAGAGCTCCTACAATGAGCAGTTCTTC. Translation gives CASSLEQSSYNEQFF.

The V and J genes are TRBV10-3 and TRBJ2-7; 9 bases match TRBD1. CDR1 and CDR2 (germline): ENHRY, SYGVKD. V shed 8 bases and J 0 bases; nucleotides not matched to a gene: 2. The CDR3 sequence is 13 residues long. CDR3 coding DNA: TGTGCCATCGGGACAGGGAGCTCCTACGAGCAGTACTTC. Protein sequence: CAIGTGSSYEQYF.

The chain couples TRBV27 to TRBJ1-2; 7 positions match TRBD1. This CDR3 is 12 amino acids long. From germline, CDR1 is MNHEY and CDR2 SMNVEV (reference sequence). V shed 7 bases, J shed 8 bases, and the junction held 7 bases outside the gene matches. The DNA for the CDR3 is TGTGCCAGCAAGGGGGCCGGGCGAGGCTACACCTTC. The encoded protein is CASKGAGRGYTF.

V gene TRBV7-9 combines with J gene TRBJ2-3, with 7 nucleotides matching TRBD1. The CDR3 length is 15 residues. CDR1 and CDR2 from the germline V gene are SEHNR and FQNEAQ (reference sequence). V shed 5 bases, J shed 0 bases, and the junction held 5 bases outside the gene matches. Written as DNA, the CDR3 is TGTGCCAGCAGCACAGGGGAGAGGAGCACAGATACGCAGTATTTT. Its translation is CASSTGERSTDTQYF.

V gene TRBV27 combines with J gene TRBJ2-5, with D possibly TRBD2 on 5 matching bases. CDR3 length: 16 amino acids. V lost 6 bases and J lost 7, with 24 bases in between. The V gene's germline CDR1 is MNHEY and CDR2 SMNVEV (reference sequence). CDR3 sequence reads: CASSPNGGRALGTQYF. The CDR3 coding sequence is TGTGCCAGCAGCCCTAATGGCGGGCGGGCGTTAGGGACCCAGTACTTC.

This chain uses TRBV28 with TRBJ2-2; TRBD2 aligns across 8 bases. Germline lookup yields CDR1 MDHEN and CDR2 SYDVKM. Germline trimming cut 3 bases from V and 5 bases from J; bases unmatched to any gene: 5. This CDR3 spans 15 amino acids. The CDR3 region is CASSLLAGRTGELFF. The CDR3 DNA reads TGTGCCAGCAGTTTGTTAGCGGGGAGAACCGGGGAGCTGTTTTTT.

J is TRBJ2-5 and V is TRBV4-3; TRBD1 matches 7 bases. There are 15 residues in the CDR3. With 0 bases clipped from V and 3 bases from J, the junction kept 4 bases outside the gene matches. Germline CDR1 LGHNA, CDR2 YSLEER. The CDR3 DNA follows: TGCGCCAGCAGCCAAGAAGTAGACAGGGAAGAGACCCAGTACTTC. It translates to CASSQEVDREETQYF.

This clone appeared a single time. The chain employs TRBV2 and TRBJ2-7, with D possibly being TRBD1 (6 bases). The ends were cut back, 5 bases at V and 6 bases at J, with 11 bases in the middle. Looked up from germline, CDR1 is SNHLY and CDR2 is FYNNEI. CDR3 size: 12 residues. The CDR3 bases are TGTGCCAGCAGTACAGGGTTGGGCGAGCAGTACTTC. It encodes CASSTGLGEQYF.

V usage is TRBV19 and J usage is TRBJ2-2; 9 positions match TRBD2. CDR3 length: 15 residues. The germline gives CDR1 LNHDA, CDR2 SQIVND (reference sequence). The V segment lost 5 bases and the J segment 4 bases; nucleotides outside the gene matches: 5. The CDR3 protein is CASSATSGFTGELFF. The CDR3 bases are TGTGCCAGTAGTGCGACTAGCGGTTTCACCGGGGAGCTGTTTTTT.

This clone appeared a single time. J is TRBJ2-1 and V is TRBV7-3; 10 bases are a match to TRBD2. The CDR3 spans 15 residues. Trimming took 4 bases from V and 4 from J; bases not matched to a gene: 4. Per germline, CDR1 SGHTA and CDR2 FQGTGA. In DNA form, the CDR3 reads TGTGCCAGCAGCTCGCTAGCGGGGGATTACAATGAGCAGTTCTTC. As protein: CASSSLAGDYNEQFF.

V and J are TRBV27 and TRBJ2-1, with 11 nucleotides matching TRBD1. The V gene's germline CDR1 is MNHEY and CDR2 SMNVEV (reference sequence). CDR3 length: 16 amino acids. Germline trimming cut 0 bases from V and 5 bases from J; bases unmatched to any gene: 3. The CDR3 spells CASSLSGQGGDNEQFF. The CDR3 region has the DNA TGTGCCAGCAGTTTATCGGGACAGGGGGGGGACAATGAGCAGTTCTTC.

The chain employs TRBV19 and TRBJ2-7; 11 bases match TRBD2. Per the germline V gene, CDR1 is LNHDA and CDR2 is SQIVND (reference sequence). V lost 3 bases to trimming and J lost 0 bases; unmatched junction nucleotides: 4. The CDR3 has 16 residues. This CDR3 reads CASSMRLAGTSYEQYF. The CDR3 DNA is TGTGCCAGTAGTATGCGACTAGCGGGGACCTCCTACGAGCAGTACTTC.

This clone was counted a single time. V gene TRBV29-1 combines with J gene TRBJ2-7; 11 bases are shared with TRBD2. The CDR3 is made up of 13 amino acids. Trimming cost V 6 bases and J 7 bases; bases outside gene matches: 8. CDR1 and CDR2 from the germline V gene are SQVTM and ANQGSEA. This CDR3 reads CSVWLAGGWEQYF. CDR3 in DNA: TGCAGCGTATGGCTAGCGGGGGGTTGGGAGCAGTACTTC.

The gene calls are TRBV6-5 and TRBJ2-6; D is uncertain. The V gene's germline CDR1 is MNHEY and CDR2 SVGAGI. There are 15 residues in the CDR3. Trimming took off 2 bases at V and 1 base at J, with 6 bases between the two ends. The CDR3 DNA reads as TGTGCCAGCAGTTACCAGCGATCTGGGGCCAACGTCCTGACTTTC. As protein: CASSYQRSGANVLTF.

V is TRBV5-1 and J is TRBJ2-7; D not resolved. V lost 4 bases and J lost 5, with 10 bases in between. Germline loops: CDR1 SGHRS, CDR2 YFSETQ. The CDR3 is made up of 12 amino acids. DNA for the CDR3: TGCGCCAGCAGCAGAACAGTTCACGAGCAGTACTTC. Protein product: CASSRTVHEQYF.

The CDR3 nucleotides are TGTGCCAGCAGTGCCACCAGGGGGCACAACGAGCAGTACTTC. As protein: CASSATRGHNEQYF. This rearrangement joins TRBV27 to TRBJ2-7, with 8 bases lining up with TRBD1. Per the germline V gene, CDR1 is MNHEY and CDR2 is SMNVEV (reference sequence). With 5 bases clipped from V and 5 bases from J, the junction kept 8 bases outside the gene matches. CDR3 length: 14 amino acids.

The V gene is TRBV19, the J gene TRBJ1-1; 9 positions agree with TRBD1. The CDR3 sequence is 15 residues long. V shed 4 bases and J 1 base; nucleotides not matched to a gene: 4. CDR1 and CDR2 (germline): LNHDA, SQIVND (reference sequence). Here the CDR3 reads CASSTRTGENTEAFF. The CDR3 coding sequence is TGTGCCAGTAGTACAAGGACAGGGGAGAACACTGAAGCTTTCTTT.

The chain couples TRBV19 to TRBJ2-3; 9 bases fit TRBD2. The germline V gene has CDR1 LNHDA and CDR2 SQIVND (reference sequence). The CDR3 is made up of 15 amino acids. After removal of 3 bases from V and 1 base from J, the junction contained 2 bases not matched to a gene. CDR3 nucleotide sequence: TGTGCCAGTAGTATGGGACTAGCTGGCACAGATACGCAGTATTTT. The encoded protein is CASSMGLAGTDTQYF.

V and J are TRBV5-6 and TRBJ2-4, with D hard to call. This CDR3 is 13 amino acids long. CDR1 is SGHDT and CDR2 is YYEEEE in the germline V gene. Trimming shortened V by 4 bases and J by 6 bases, and 11 bases separated the two germline ends. This CDR3 is CASSETGLNIQYF. CDR3 nucleotides: TGTGCCAGCAGCGAGACCGGGTTAAACATTCAGTACTTC.

The rearrangement uses TRBV28 and TRBJ2-7; 13 positions agree with TRBD2. This CDR3 has 13 amino acids. V dropped 10 bases and J dropped 3; count of bases not matched to a gene: 3. Germline lookup yields CDR1 MDHEN and CDR2 SYDVKM. CDR3 in DNA: TGTGCCACCGGACTAGCGGGAGTCTACGAGCAGTACTTC. This encodes CATGLAGVYEQYF. Drawing the rest from reference TRBV28 and TRBJ2-7, the complete variable domain is DVKVTQSSRYLVKRTGEKVFLECVQDMDHENMFWYRQDPGLGLRLIYFSYDVKMKEKGDIPEGYSVSREKKERFSLILESASTNQTSMYLCATGLAGVYEQYFGPGTRLTVT.

The chain uses TRBV28 and TRBJ2-1, with 9 bases identical to TRBD2. CDR1 and CDR2 (germline): MDHEN, SYDVKM. The CDR3 spans 15 residues. V lost 2 bases to trimming and J lost 7 bases; unmatched junction nucleotides: 6. CDR3 bases: TGTGCCAGCAGTTTAATCCTAGCGGGGTCGAATGAGCAGTTCTTC. Protein product: CASSLILAGSNEQFF.

This rearrangement joins TRBV28 to TRBJ2-1; 7 bases are shared with TRBD2. The CDR3 is 12 residues long. Germline V gene lookup returns CDR1 MDHEN and CDR2 SYDVKM. Trimming at V came to 3 bases and at J to 9 bases, leaving 2 bases not matched to a gene. Written as DNA, the CDR3 is TGTGCCAGCAGTTTGTCGGGAGGTGAGCAGTTCTTC. Amino acids: CASSLSGGEQFF.